A single sample gave rise to the 10 T cell receptor beta chains below, sequenced in a study of lymphopenia after photon versus proton radiotherapy. Assay: immunoSEQ multiplex PCR; the TCRdb copy retains only in-frame clones and omits some. The sample consists of 75,000 or so clones, 80% to 90% of them appearing once. Sequences were derived from peripheral blood, sampled from a patient treated with proton-based radiotherapy. The receptors stem from a man in his sixties with pancreatic cancer.

The chain employs TRBV7-9 and TRBJ2-4, with TRBD2 as a possible D gene (6 bases). The CDR3 sequence is 17 residues long. Trimming took 4 bases from V and 1 from J, leaving 17 bases between them. The V gene's germline CDR1 is SEHNR and CDR2 FQNEAQ (reference sequence). CDR3 residues: CASSSGGVALAKNIQYF. The CDR3 DNA is TGTGCCAGCAGCTCAGGCGGGGTGGCCCTTGCCAAAAACATTCAGTACTTC. The complete variable domain, with remaining parts taken from reference TRBV7-9 and TRBJ2-4, reads DTGVSQNPRHKITKRGQNVTFRCDPISEHNRLYWYRQTLGQGPEFLTYFQNEAQLEKSRLLSDRFSAERPKGSFSTLEIQRTEQGDSAMYLCASSSGGVALAKNIQYFGAGTRLSVL.

This clone occurred a few times. The rearrangement uses TRBV28 and TRBJ2-1; D ambiguous. V lost 6 bases, J lost 7 bases, and 10 bases lay in between. The germline V gene encodes CDR1 MDHEN and CDR2 SYDVKM. The CDR3 runs to 12 residues. The CDR3 region has the DNA TGTGCCAGCAGCCGTGATTGGAATGAGCAGTTCTTC. It specifies CASSRDWNEQFF.

The CDR3 nucleotides read TGCGCCAGCAGTGGCGGGCTAGCGGGAGGAGATACGCAGTATTTT. Amino acid sequence: CASSGGLAGGDTQYF. The V gene is TRBV10-1, the J gene TRBJ2-3; the match to TRBD2 covers 11 bases. Germline CDR1 is WNHNN and CDR2 is SYGVQD (reference sequence). Unmatched junction bases numbered 5, after V lost 4 bases and J lost 5 bases. This CDR3 region has 15 residues.

This chain connects TRBV5-5 to TRBJ2-3, with a weak D call TRBD1 (7 bases). CDR1 and CDR2 (germline): SGHKS, YYEKEE (reference sequence). This CDR3 is built from 19 residues. The V gene lost 3 bases and the J gene lost 0 bases, with 23 bases spanning the gap. CDR3 DNA sequence: TGTGCCAGCAGCTCGTCATTGACTCGCAGGGGGGCCAGCACAGATACGCAGTATTTT. This codes for CASSSSLTRRGASTDTQYF.

The chain joins TRBV7-9 to TRBJ2-7, with TRBD2 identical over 10 bases. The trim removed 7 bases at V and 2 bases at J, leaving 5 bases unmatched. There are 14 residues in the CDR3. Per the germline V gene, CDR1 is SEHNR and CDR2 is FQNEAQ (reference sequence). The chain's CDR3 is CASTASGSTYEQYF. The CDR3 DNA sequence: TGTGCCAGCACGGCTAGCGGGAGTACCTACGAGCAGTACTTC.

This sequence joins TRBV7-2 and TRBJ2-1; 11 nucleotides match TRBD2. The CDR3 runs 15 residues. V was clipped by 4 bases and J by 10 bases; unmatched bases: 9. Germline CDR1 SGHTA, CDR2 FQGNSA. In DNA, the CDR3 is TGTGCCAGCAGCTCTTTAGCGGGAGGGCCGAGCGAGCAGTTCTTC. Protein: CASSSLAGGPSEQFF.

This clone was seen once. J is TRBJ2-5 and V is TRBV18; the D call may be TRBD1 or TRBD2 (5 bases each). Germline loops: CDR1 KGHSH, CDR2 LQKENI. The V end was cut by 3 bases, the J end by 5 bases, with 19 bases between. The CDR3 is 16 residues long. The CDR3 loop reads CASSPFRGQGRETQYF. The CDR3 bases are TGTGCCAGCTCACCGTTCCGGGGCCAAGGGCGCGAGACCCAGTACTTC.

This chain joins TRBV5-5 and TRBJ2-1; D not certain. CDR3 size: 14 residues. Trimming left V 0 bases short and J 4 bases short, with 8 bases between. Germline-derived CDR1 and CDR2 are SGHKS and YYEKEE (reference sequence). CDR3 loop: CASSLGLAYNEQFF. CDR3 DNA: TGTGCCAGCAGCTTGGGACTCGCGTACAATGAGCAGTTCTTC.

This clone was found a few times. The chain combines TRBV7-9 with TRBJ1-2; no clear D. The CDR3 runs to 13 residues. The V and J ends lost 2 bases and 6 bases respectively, with 10 bases between them. Per the germline V gene, CDR1 is SEHNR and CDR2 is FQNEAQ (reference sequence). CDR3 coding DNA: TGTGCCAGCAGCTTATATGGGGAACATGGCTACACCTTC. It is translated as CASSLYGEHGYTF.

In this sample, this clone turned up a few times. The V call is TRBV5-1, the J call TRBJ2-5, with 14 bases that match TRBD2. This CDR3 has 15 amino acids. CDR1 SGHRS and CDR2 YFSETQ come from the germline V gene. J gave up 4 bases and V 4 bases, and 3 bases lay outside the gene matches. Written as DNA, the CDR3 is TGCGCCAGCAGCCGCGGGACTAGCGGGAGAGAGACCCAGTACTTC. It codes for CASSRGTSGRETQYF.